This T cell receptor (beta chain) was recorded in a study of blood T cells in healthy people across ages. Findings and caveats of the study: Getting older went along with TCR beta diversity per million T cells dropping roughly linearly. The unsorted PBMCs prevented any conclusive comparison of naive versus antigen-experienced cells. It was found that TCR beta diversity correlated strongly with the percentage of naive T cells.

Germline assignment: CDR1 MGHRA and CDR2 YSYEKL. The CDR3 sequence is 13 residues long. Deletions cut 3 bases from V and 5 bases from J, with 10 bases between. This clonotype has more than one count but fewer than ten. As yet, its antigen is unknown. For the second PCR, which ran for about 6 to 11 cycles, a sample-barcoded 5' primer and a J-beta primer mix were used. Each of the cDNA molecules was tagged by a template-switch adaptor with 12 random nucleotides. TCRdb called the 5' RACE reads again in MiXCR, with one record for every CDR3 protein. The sample consists of more than 800,000 distinct CDR3 sequences, more than 35% of them appearing once.

The chain has TRBV4-1 and TRBJ2-5; D is perhaps TRBD1 (6 bases). The sequenced sample consisted of blood. The TCR originated in a woman aged 60-70 years in good health. The CDR3 DNA sequence: TGCGCCAGCAGCCAGTGGGGGCGGGAGACCCAGTACTTC. It codes for CASSQWGRETQYF.